These 9 T cell receptor beta chains were all obtained from the same sample, sequenced in a study of post-analysis software for immune sequencing data. Each TCR beta cDNA library carried unique molecular identifiers. Each CDR3 protein gets one entry after TCRdb re-called the PCR reads with MiXCR. Among approximately 150,000 distinct CDR3 sequences listed, approximately 30% were seen once. Study-wide results and caveats: Patients had higher frequencies than controls of four to six TRBV segments, including TRBV5-6, TRBV5-1 and TRBV20-1.

These receptors have no identified antigens. The sample comprised blood. The receptors shown here come from a girl between 5 and 17 years old with multiple sclerosis.

V gene TRBV4-1 combines with J gene TRBJ2-3; D may be TRBD1 or TRBD2 (5 bases each). Trimming took off 1 base at V and 4 bases at J, with 15 bases between the two ends. This CDR3 has 16 amino acids. CDR1 is MGHRA and CDR2 is YSYEKL in the germline V gene. CDR3 DNA sequence: TGCGCCAGCAGCCAAGTGGTGGCTCCGGGACCAGATACGCAGTATTTT. Translated: CASSQVVAPGPDTQYF.

Concerning this clonotype: Possible read error: a much larger clone is one base away. The V call is TRBV4-1, the J call TRBJ2-5; possible D gene TRBD2, 5 bases. In germline, CDR1 is MGHRA, CDR2 YSYEKL. There are 16 residues in the CDR3. The ends were cut back, 4 bases at V and 11 bases at J, with 26 bases in the middle. The CDR3 DNA reads TGCGCCAGCAGCCCCTCCGGGGAACTAGTAAGGCCTGAGCAGTACTTC. Amino acids: CASSPSGELVRPEQYF.

V usage is TRBV7-6 and J usage is TRBJ2-2; 7 nucleotides agree with TRBD1. This CDR3 is built from 15 residues. V was clipped by 10 bases and J by 0 bases; unmatched bases: 8. CDR1 and CDR2 (germline): SGHVS, FNYEAQ. CDR3 sequence (DNA): TGTGCCACGCTGCAGGGGACAGCGAACACCGGGGAGCTGTTTTTT. Residues: CATLQGTANTGELFF.

This clonotype was detected ten times or more. The V call is TRBV29-1, the J call TRBJ2-7; TRBD1 might be the D (5 bases). V lost 6 bases to trimming and J lost 3 bases, with 15 bases between them. Germline CDR1 reads SQVTM; CDR2 reads ANQGSEA. The CDR3 runs to 13 residues. The CDR3 loop is CSVITGLSYEQYF. The CDR3 region has the DNA TGCAGCGTGATCACAGGATTGAGCTACGAGCAGTACTTC.

In its sample, this clonotype was seen many times. The chain carries TRBV20-1 and TRBJ2-1; D ambiguous. The CDR3 covers 17 residues. CDR1 is DFQATT, CDR2 SNEGSKA, per germline (reference sequence). V was pared by 1 base and J by 0 bases, with 16 bases between. This chain's CDR3 is CSARAGPSKSSYNEQFF. The CDR3, as DNA: TGCAGTGCTAGAGCTGGACCGTCCAAGTCCTCCTACAATGAGCAGTTCTTC.

This rearrangement joins TRBV7-6 to TRBJ2-1, with D perhaps being TRBD1 or TRBD2 (5 bases each). Per the germline V gene, CDR1 is SGHVS and CDR2 is FNYEAQ. Trimming shortened V by 6 bases and J by 10 bases, and 16 bases separated the two germline ends. The CDR3 is 13 amino acids. CDR3 residues: CASSQPGRPEQFF. The DNA for the CDR3 is TGTGCCAGCAGTCAACCGGGGCGCCCAGAGCAGTTCTTC.

This clonotype has just a few counts. At one end the junction does not follow the germline gene, possibly because of a read error. This chain uses TRBV5-5 with TRBJ2-1; the match to TRBD2 covers 12 bases. The CDR3 is made up of 15 amino acids. CDR1 and CDR2 from the germline V gene are SGHKS and YYEKEE (reference sequence). The CDR3 bases are TGTGCCGGCAGGAGACTAGCGGGAGCATACAATGAGCAGTTCTTC. This gives the protein CAGRRLAGAYNEQFF.

The rearrangement links TRBV4-1 to TRBJ2-1; D is unresolved. V dropped 1 base and J dropped 3 bases, with 13 bases sitting between them. CDR1 MGHRA and CDR2 YSYEKL come from the germline V gene. The length of the CDR3 is 16 residues. The CDR3 DNA reads TGCGCCAGCAGCCAAGGGTTGGGTTTCTTCTACAATGAGCAGTTCTTC. Its protein is CASSQGLGFFYNEQFF.

The chain joins TRBV30 to TRBJ2-1, with 11 nucleotides matching TRBD2. This CDR3 comprises 13 residues. V shed 8 bases and J 6 bases; nucleotides not matched to a gene: 6. In germline, CDR1 is GTSNPN, CDR2 SVGIG (reference sequence). The CDR3 nucleotides are TGTGCCCAACTAGCGGGAGCGGGCAATGAGCAGTTCTTC. Translation gives CAQLAGAGNEQFF.